Presented here are 18 T cell receptor beta chains from one specimen sequenced in a study of response to subunit inactivated influenza vaccine. A single record per CDR3 protein comes from TCRdb applying MiXCR to the RT-PCR reads. This table has some 520,000 distinct CDR3 sequences, 16% appearing once. Sequenced material: CD4+ T cells sorted from PBMCs, taken around 25 months after vaccination. The receptors derive from a man between 45 and 75 years old who received an inactivated influenza vaccine.

The J gene is TRBJ1-1, the V gene TRBV6-1; D gene ambiguous. Germline CDR1 is MNHNS and CDR2 is SASEGT. The length of the CDR3 is 13 residues. Between the trimmed V and J ends, which lost 4 bases and 0 bases, there was a span of 6 bases. The CDR3 nucleotides read TGTGCCAGCAGTGCCCGTCTGAACACTGAAGCTTTCTTT. Translating gives CASSARLNTEAFF.

The rearrangement uses TRBV29-1 and TRBJ2-6, with unresolved D. V was trimmed by 4 bases and J by 4 bases, leaving 11 bases between them. CDR3 length equals 14 residues. From germline, CDR1 is SQVTM and CDR2 ANQGSEA. The CDR3 loop is CSVGRGGGANVLTF. The CDR3 DNA is TGCAGCGTTGGTCGAGGTGGCGGGGCCAACGTCCTGACTTTC. The whole variable domain, filled in from reference TRBV29-1 and TRBJ2-6, reads SAVISQKPSRDICQRGTSLTIQCQVDSQVTMMFWYRQQPGQSLTLIATANQGSEATYESGFVIDKFPISRPNLTFSTLTVSNMSPEDSSIYLCSVGRGGGANVLTFGAGSRLTVL.

The chain combines TRBV20-1 with TRBJ1-2; D possibly corresponds to TRBD1 (5 bases). The CDR3 runs to 16 residues. V was pared by 2 bases and J by 4 bases, with 20 bases between. Germline CDR1 DFQATT, CDR2 SNEGSKA (reference sequence). In DNA, the CDR3 is TGCAGTGCTAGACCGGGGGTGACCGTCGGCAGCTATGGCTACACCTTC. Protein sequence: CSARPGVTVGSYGYTF.

There are a few counts of this clonotype. The chain recombines TRBV12-3 or TRBV12-4 with TRBJ2-2; 8 nucleotides line up with TRBD1. The CDR3 has 14 amino acids. V was clipped by 7 bases and J by 5 bases; unmatched bases: 6. CDR3 sequence reads: CASTQGAGTGELFF. The CDR3 nucleotides read TGTGCCAGCACTCAGGGGGCAGGGACCGGGGAGCTGTTTTTT.

This clonotype was observed a few times. The genes are TRBV15 and TRBJ2-7; D is ambiguous. The V end was cut by 0 bases, the J end by 1 base, with 10 bases between. The CDR3 consists of 15 residues. Germline V gene lookup returns CDR1 LNHNV and CDR2 YYDKDF (reference sequence). The CDR3 spells CATSRDPLGSYEQYF. The CDR3 nucleotides read TGTGCCACCAGCAGAGATCCTTTAGGGTCCTACGAGCAGTACTTC.

This clonotype was picked up a small number of times. J is TRBJ1-6 and V is TRBV20-1; D gene ambiguous. The CDR3 contains 15 residues. The V and J ends lost 1 base and 10 bases respectively, with 17 bases between them. Germline CDR1 and CDR2: DFQATT and SNEGSKA (reference sequence). The CDR3: CSARASWGGKSPLHF. The CDR3 bases are TGCAGTGCTAGAGCTTCATGGGGTGGGAAATCACCCCTCCACTTT.

The J gene is TRBJ2-2, the V gene TRBV24-1; D gene ambiguous. V lost 2 bases to trimming and J lost 5 bases, with 11 bases between them. Germline V gives CDR1 KGHDR, CDR2 SFDVKD. This CDR3 contains 15 residues. The CDR3 loop reads CATSDSRAPTGELFF. The CDR3 nucleotides are TGTGCCACCAGTGATTCTCGGGCCCCGACCGGGGAGCTGTTTTTT.

J is TRBJ1-6 and V is TRBV7-9; TRBD1 might be the D (5 bases). V was clipped by 1 base and J by 3 bases, with 13 bases between them. Per germline, CDR1 SEHNR and CDR2 FQNEAQ (reference sequence). The CDR3 covers 17 residues. The chain's CDR3 is CASSLDGTGGYNSPLHF. DNA for the CDR3: TGTGCCAGCAGCTTAGACGGGACCGGGGGCTATAATTCACCCCTCCACTTT. Supplemented by reference TRBV7-9 and TRBJ1-6, the full variable domain reads DTGVSQNPRHKITKRGQNVTFRCDPISEHNRLYWYRQTLGQGPEFLTYFQNEAQLEKSRLLSDRFSAERPKGSFSTLEIQRTEQGDSAMYLCASSLDGTGGYNSPLHFGNGTRLTVT.

V usage is TRBV3-1 and J usage is TRBJ2-1, with 8 bases identical to TRBD1. Trimming at V came to 3 bases and at J to 0 bases, leaving 1 base not matched to a gene. Germline lookup yields CDR1 LGHDT and CDR2 YNNKEL (reference sequence). The CDR3 sequence is 15 residues long. CDR3 loop: CASSHRGLSYNEQFF. As DNA, the CDR3 is TGTGCCAGCAGCCACAGGGGGCTCTCCTACAATGAGCAGTTCTTC.

This clonotype appeared a few times. This chain uses TRBV5-1 with TRBJ2-7, with D perhaps TRBD1 or TRBD2 (5 bases each). Between the trimmed V and J ends, which lost 0 bases and 4 bases, there was a span of 14 bases. Germline V gene sequence: CDR1 SGHRS, CDR2 YFSETQ. The CDR3 extends over 15 amino acids. For the CDR3, the DNA is TGCGCCAGCAGCTTGGAGGGACCGAGGAGGTACGAGCAGTACTTC. Its protein product is CASSLEGPRRYEQYF.

This clonotype has a handful of counts. J is TRBJ2-7 and V is TRBV20-1, with D uncertain. V was trimmed by 4 bases and J by 2 bases, leaving 9 bases between them. The germline V gene encodes CDR1 DFQATT and CDR2 SNEGSKA (reference sequence). The CDR3 loop spans 12 amino acids. CDR3 coding DNA: TGCAGTGCTAAGGAAGGTCCCTACGAGCAGTACTTC. This sequence encodes CSAKEGPYEQYF.

This clonotype came up a few times. V usage is TRBV28 and J usage is TRBJ2-2; D may match TRBD1 or TRBD2 (5 bases each). The CDR3 contains 14 residues. The V end was cut by 6 bases, the J end by 2 bases, with 10 bases between. Germline V lookup: CDR1 MDHEN, CDR2 SYDVKM. This chain's CDR3 is CASRGDGNTGELFF. The DNA of the CDR3 is TGTGCCAGCAGGGGGGACGGCAACACCGGGGAGCTGTTTTTT.

This chain connects TRBV18 to TRBJ1-2; D may be TRBD1 (5 bases). The CDR3 length is 13 residues. Per the germline V gene, CDR1 is KGHSH and CDR2 is LQKENI. Trimming took off 3 bases at V and 5 bases at J, with 10 bases between the two ends. The CDR3 DNA is TGTGCCAGCTCACCTGGGGACGGATATGGCTACACCTTC. Translation gives CASSPGDGYGYTF.

This clonotype was found a few times. The genes are TRBV12-3 or TRBV12-4 and TRBJ1-1; D gene uncertain. Trimming cost V 0 bases and J 11 bases, with 16 bases left between them. The CDR3 has 14 amino acids. For the CDR3, the DNA is TGTGCCAGCAGTTTAGCGGAAGGACTCCGAGGGGCTTTCTTT. It encodes CASSLAEGLRGAFF.

J is TRBJ2-1 and V is TRBV30; tentatively, D is TRBD2 (6 bases). V was trimmed by 2 bases and J by 6 bases, leaving 8 bases between them. CDR1 and CDR2 from the germline V gene are GTSNPN and SVGIG (reference sequence). The CDR3 is 12 amino acids. The CDR3 DNA is TGTGCCTGGAGTAGGGACTCCAATGAGCAGTTCTTC. This sequence encodes CAWSRDSNEQFF.

This chain uses TRBV20-1 with TRBJ2-1, with 12 bases lining up with TRBD2. The CDR3 length is 15 residues. The germline CDR1 and CDR2 sequences are DFQATT and SNEGSKA (reference sequence). V trimming: 3 bases; J trimming: 6 bases; junction bases outside the gene matches: 6. The CDR3 region is CSASIGLAGLNEQFF. The CDR3 DNA follows: TGCAGTGCTAGCATTGGACTAGCGGGACTCAATGAGCAGTTCTTC.

This clonotype was seen many times. J is TRBJ1-1 and V is TRBV12-3 or TRBV12-4; 8 bases align to TRBD1. J gave up 5 bases and V 5 bases, and 7 bases lay outside the gene matches. CDR3 length: 14 residues. CDR3 nucleotides: TGTGCCAGCAGTCAGACAGGGGTAGGGACTGAAGCTTTCTTT. This codes for CASSQTGVGTEAFF.

The chain employs TRBV20-1 and TRBJ2-7, with D tentatively TRBD2 (6 bases). Trimming removed 8 bases from V and 9 bases from J, with 14 bases in between. Per the germline V gene, CDR1 is DFQATT and CDR2 is SNEGSKA (reference sequence). There are 10 residues in the CDR3. This CDR3 is CSTGVWGQYF. CDR3 DNA: TGCAGTACGGGGGTTTGGGGGCAGTACTTC.